The present T cell receptor (beta chain) was sequenced within a study of cytomegalovirus exposure and HLA in healthy donors (dated by TCRdb to about 2017). Turning to the overall study: According to an earlier analysis of several hundred of the donors, roughly 180 million T cells yielded 117 million unique TCR beta sequences and about 300 Gb of sequence data. To decide whether each TCR beta V gene segment behaved as functional or pseudogenic, an earlier analysis of over 500 of the donors relied on high-throughput TCR beta sequencing. Because of strong linkage in the cohort, a handful of DR-DQ haplotypes were treated as single units for association and clustering. In a later analysis, previously published TCR beta repertoires from roughly 710 donors were re-analyzed and high-resolution HLA genotyping was added so that TCR occurrence patterns could be studied. Typing coverage differed by locus: A, B, C, DRB1 and DQB1 were typed in roughly 620-630 donors, DQA1 in roughly 510, DPA1 in some 570, and DPB1 in just under 490. The study profiled the T cell repertoires of 500 to 800 subjects by immunosequencing and related them to cytomegalovirus serostatus. HLA typing included class I and class II loci at four-digit resolution. The study aimed to test whether cataloging public T cell receptors could reveal signatures of past pathogen exposure. Among the roughly 370 genotyped donors, approximately 77% belonged to the genetic ancestry cluster associated with self-reported Caucasian donors. About 300 gigabases of sequencing data and 78 million or so unique TCR sequences were included in an early release covering 550 to 800 HLA-typed donors. Donor age, sex, ethnicity and CMV serostatus were compiled together with the repertoire data. All discovery cohort repertoires had been generated using a single sequencing platform. In a later genetic analysis, genome-wide SNP genotypes for about three fifths of the roughly 670 donors were used, and that subset was treated as a discovery cohort. Rather than drawing on any new phenotypic data, the later analysis identified candidate immune exposures from TCR beta sequences and the way those sequences occurred across donors. Among around 400 genotyped donors of the cohort, an average of approximately 240,000 unique TCR beta nucleotide sequences was sequenced per donor, of which 15% to 20% were non-productive. The study combined high-throughput TCR immunosequencing, statistical association of individual TCRs with disease status, and machine learning to predict cytomegalovirus infection status. Besides the first cohort of 666 subjects, a separate validation cohort made up of over 95 different subjects was used.

This clone has more than one count but fewer than ten. Which antigen it targets is not known. No quality values exist for individual bases; no much larger clone is one base distant. Receptor amplification or capture employed the immunoSEQ multiplex PCR assay. For the multiplex PCR, a mixture combining 60 forward primers for TCR Vbeta segments and 13 reverse primers for TCR Jbeta segments was used. Amplification of the CDR3 region of rearranged TCR beta genes was performed with a multiplex PCR assay on genomic DNA. The amplified TCR beta libraries were sequenced on the Illumina HiSeq System as 87-base-pair reads. The study's processing was this. A later analysis tallied roughly 80 million unique TCR beta chains across the approximately 670 repertoires, and around 12 million of those chains were shared by two or more donors. Raw reads were error-corrected and collapsed into unique sequences by a nearest-neighbor algorithm in which closely related sequences were merged to remove PCR and sequencing errors. CDR3 sequences were aligned to IMGT reference sequences to assign V, D and J gene segments. For a sequence to be retained, at least a six-nucleotide match to both a V gene segment and a J gene segment was required. Rearrangements were classified as productive when the CDR3 lacked stop codons and remained in frame with V and J, and all other rearrangements were classified as non-productive. CDR3 was defined by IMGT convention, running from the second conserved V-encoded cysteine to the conserved J-encoded phenylalanine. The earlier analysis of 500 to 750 of the donors excluded any sequence lacking an unambiguous match to a single V gene segment. In an earlier analysis of around 590 of the donors, a V segment was called functional when productive rearrangements were above 56.7%, and segregating when the standard deviation between donors exceeded 5%. A statistical classification framework was developed to diagnose cytomegalovirus status using the catalog of TCR beta chain sequences. In a later analysis, V and J genes were assigned by comparing TCR nucleotide sequences against IMGT/GENE-DB human TR gene sequences. In a later analysis, CDR3 sequences and most-parsimonious VDJ recombination scenarios were assigned using the TCRdist pipeline. In a later analysis, every TCR beta chain was defined by the combination of its CDR3 amino acid sequence and its V-gene family, and reads without a unique V-gene family were dropped. In a later analysis, 450 to 600 highly shared, low-generation-probability nucleotide sequences were removed to address suspected cross-contamination and a sequencing artifact. In a later analysis, a clonal expansion index for each public chain was calculated from normalized within-repertoire ranks of inferred template counts. A later analysis computed generation probabilities with a VDJ recombination model fitted to out-of-frame rearrangements, and checked the results against IGoR. A later analysis scored TCR-TCR, TCR-HLA and TCR-CMV co-occurrence with hypergeometric tests, applying a repertoire-size bias correction to TCR pairs. To estimate false discovery rates, a later analysis permuted the HLA or CMV assignments 20 times. In a later analysis, co-occurring TCRs were grouped using DBSCAN, with TCRdist sequence similarity added in when clustering inside HLA-allele-positive subsets. Repertoires with fewer than 30,000 or more than 120,000 public chains were left out of co-occurrence clustering, as were about 5 repertoires with anomalous nucleotide sharing. The table comes from immuneACCESS by way of TCRdb, which keeps in-frame sequences with V and J called. Part of the clones is missing from these tables; in studies checked, under half for an unresolved V gene and the rest for unknown reasons. D and trimming come from the DNA, and the V and J calls and clone size come from that table. In this sample the table shows approximately 110,000 clones, roughly 76% of which occur a single time. The ten largest clonotypes hold 6% to 8% of the sample.

The study at large found these results: It was suggested by the authors that the approach could potentially be generalized to other disease states and immunological phenotypes. A cluster of highly shared sequence variants was judged likely to be a technical artifact of the sequencing pipeline. Most TCR sequences were observed very rarely across donors, whereas some public TCRs were present in many individuals. In a later analysis, the rate of TCR association differed among HLA loci, with DRB1 alleles having the most associated TCRs and HLA-C alleles having the fewest. When HLA alleles, especially DR and DQ, strongly co-occurred, TCR associations were difficult to assign to individual alleles. Some IMGT-functional V segments, including TRBV6-2 and TRBV6-3, could not be told apart with the 87-base-pair reads, so those segments were excluded. According to a later analysis, most CMV-associated TCR beta chains appeared to be HLA-restricted, and the HLA associations seemed to be driven largely by CMV exposure. In a later analysis, 16,951 TCR beta sequences were associated with specific HLA alleles at a false discovery rate of 0.05. CMV serostatus was the only immune exposure information available for the cohort. A further reported finding was that TCR beta sequences accurately predicted the HLA-A and HLA-B alleles for most subjects in the first cohort. A later genetic analysis associated a missense DCLRE1C variant with V-gene and J-gene trimming of TCR beta chains, and an independent cohort replicated the association. In vitro tests confirmed that a few of the cytomegalovirus-associated TCR beta chains recognize cytomegalovirus antigens. Correlated functional status among segregating V segments might reflect linkage disequilibrium, but an unknown experimental factor could not be ruled out. Because HLA typing was missing for some donors at each locus, association tests included only the typed subset. An earlier analysis of around 500 of the donors showed that most TCR beta V segments appeared in productive rearrangements either about 87% or about 30% of the time, which broadly matched IMGT annotations. According to a later analysis, parvovirus B19, influenza, CMV and Epstein-Barr virus appeared linked to several top co-occurrence clusters. In a later analysis, HLA-associated TCR beta chains were found to be more clonally expanded and to have lower generation probabilities than equally common non-associated chains. The presence/absence analyses assumed that sequencing depth was roughly uniform across donors, and that assumption may not be true. The study gave a list of under 200 TCR beta chains associated with cytomegalovirus. Cytomegalovirus status was reported to be diagnosed by the classifier with high specificity and sensitivity in both the original and validation cohorts. Because counts were too low, about 15 rarely observed V segments, including chromosome 9 orphons, were left out of the earlier analysis of approximately 500 of the donors. The cohort was sequenced for TCR beta chains only, and without alpha or paired-chain data the features that could be detected were limited. According to a later genetic analysis, donors in an Asian-associated ancestry cluster had fewer N-insertions in productive TCRs than the roughly 700-donor mean.

V and J are trimmed by 2 bases and 5 bases, and the gene matches miss 10 bases of the junction. Taken from the germline V gene, the CDR1 and CDR2 loops are MNHEY and SVGAGI. From the cysteine through the phenylalanine, the CDR3 covers 16 amino acids. Just CDR3 DNA is preserved here, 48 bases in frame from base 1. In total, around 600 healthy bone marrow donors made up the cohort. At the time of sampling, every cohort member was nominally healthy, though immune exposures that went unrecorded were likely present. The donor tested CMV seropositive, placing the donor among the 289 seropositive members of the cohort. A peripheral blood sample was collected from each donor, and TCR beta sequencing was performed on peripheral blood mononuclear cells. The Qiagen DNeasy Blood Extraction Kit was used to extract genomic DNA from the blood cell samples.

The TCR was taken from a man aged 25-45 years in good health and CMV-seropositive. The chain is made from TRBV6-5 and TRBJ1-2, and 8 bases in between align with TRBD1. Input material: PBMCs. For the CDR3, the sequence is CASSYRGDRQRYGYTF. In nucleotides, the sequence is TGTGCCAGCAGTTACCGGGGGGACAGGCAGAGATATGGCTACACCTTC.